This passage covers 21 T cell receptor beta chains from one sample sequenced in a study of OX40 agonist ivuxolimab in advanced cancers. Sequenced by immunoSEQ multiplex PCR; TCRdb stores in-frame clones only, minus some. Of tens of thousands of clones in the sample, 87% were seen once. Material: CD4+ or CD8+ T cells sorted from blood, obtained in a trial of the OX40 agonist ivuxolimab. The receptors originated from an adult with an advanced solid tumor such as melanoma, head and neck, liver or kidney cancer.

The chain couples TRBV7-9 to TRBJ2-1; tentatively, D is TRBD2 (5 bases). V dropped 5 bases and J dropped 0 bases, with 14 bases sitting between them. Looked up from germline, CDR1 is SEHNR and CDR2 is FQNEAQ (reference sequence). The length of the CDR3 is 16 residues. This CDR3 reads CASSPQAESSYNEQFF. CDR3 coding DNA: TGTGCCAGCAGCCCACAAGCGGAATCCTCCTACAATGAGCAGTTCTTC.

V and J are TRBV7-9 and TRBJ2-3; TRBD2 aligns across 7 bases. Trimming at V came to 2 bases and at J to 5 bases, leaving 10 bases not matched to a gene. Germline V gene sequence: CDR1 SEHNR, CDR2 FQNEAQ (reference sequence). The CDR3 covers 16 residues. For the CDR3, the DNA is TGTGCCAGCAGCTTACCCGGACTAGGAGGGAGAGATACGCAGTATTTT. The encoded protein is CASSLPGLGGRDTQYF. Supplemented by reference TRBV7-9 and TRBJ2-3, the full variable domain reads DTGVSQNPRHKITKRGQNVTFRCDPISEHNRLYWYRQTLGQGPEFLTYFQNEAQLEKSRLLSDRFSAERPKGSFSTLEIQRTEQGDSAMYLCASSLPGLGGRDTQYFGPGTRLTVL.

The DNA for the CDR3 is TGTGCCAGCAGTGAACTGGGACTCCAGGTTGAGCAGTACTTC. It encodes CASSELGLQVEQYF. The chain is built from TRBV6-1 and TRBJ2-7, with D possibly matching TRBD2 (6 bases). Germline CDR1 reads MNHNS; CDR2 reads SASEGT. The CDR3 runs to 14 residues. Trimming left V 2 bases short and J 7 bases short, with 15 bases between.

The chain recombines TRBV10-3 with TRBJ1-1; unclear D gene. This CDR3 has 13 amino acids. CDR1 and CDR2 (germline): ENHRY, SYGVKD. Deletions cut 6 bases from V and 1 base from J, with 9 bases between. The CDR3 DNA is TGTGCCATCAGCCCCACAGAGAACACTGAAGCTTTCTTT. The encoded protein is CAISPTENTEAFF.

V gene TRBV5-4 combines with J gene TRBJ2-1; tentative D call: TRBD2 (5 bases). Trimming pared 4 bases from V and 1 base from J, leaving 12 bases between. From germline, CDR1 is SGHNT and CDR2 YYREEE (reference sequence). The CDR3 contains 15 residues. The CDR3 region has the DNA TGTGCCAGCAGCCCGTGGACTTCGTCCTACAATGAGCAGTTCTTC. It encodes CASSPWTSSYNEQFF. The full variable domain, completed using reference TRBV5-4 and TRBJ2-1, is ETGVTQSPTHLIKTRGQQVTLRCSSQSGHNTVSWYQQALGQGPQFIFQYYREEENGRGNFPPRFSGLQFPNYSSELNVNALELDDSALYLCASSPWTSSYNEQFFGPGTRLTVL.

This clone has just a few counts. V is TRBV6-6 and J is TRBJ2-7; no firm D call. Per germline, CDR1 MNHNY and CDR2 SVGAGI (reference sequence). V shed 2 bases and J shed 3 bases, with 8 bases lying between them. There are 13 residues in the CDR3. CDR3: CASSYAWGYEQYF. Here the CDR3 DNA reads TGTGCCAGCAGTTACGCCTGGGGCTACGAGCAGTACTTC.

The chain is built from TRBV6-1 and TRBJ1-2; 9 bases map to TRBD1. V was clipped by 9 bases and J by 6 bases; unmatched bases: 2. The CDR3 is 11 residues long. CDR1 and CDR2 from the germline V gene are MNHNS and SASEGT. CDR3 sequence: CASRTGDGYTF. The CDR3 coding sequence is TGTGCCAGTAGGACAGGGGATGGCTACACCTTC.

The genes are TRBV6-5 and TRBJ1-6, with D perhaps matching TRBD1 (6 bases). The CDR3 loop spans 16 amino acids. The V gene's germline CDR1 is MNHEY and CDR2 SVGAGI. Trimming took 2 bases from V and 3 from J, leaving 11 bases between them. CDR3 nucleotides: TGTGCCAGCAGTTACCGGGGGCCCCACTATAATTCACCCCTCCACTTT. Its protein product is CASSYRGPHYNSPLHF.

The V call is TRBV5-6, the J call TRBJ2-5; 7 positions match TRBD1. This CDR3 contains 13 residues. The V segment lost 4 bases and the J segment 6 bases; nucleotides outside the gene matches: 6. Germline-derived CDR1 and CDR2 are SGHDT and YYEEEE. The CDR3 DNA reads TGTGCCAGCAGCACTACAGGGGTGAAGACCCAGTACTTC. Protein product: CASSTTGVKTQYF. The complete variable domain, with remaining parts taken from reference TRBV5-6 and TRBJ2-5, reads DAGVTQSPTHLIKTRGQQVTLRCSPKSGHDTVSWYQQALGQGPQFIFQYYEEEERQRGNFPDRFSGHQFPNYSSELNVNALLLGDSALYLCASSTTGVKTQYFGPGTRLLVL.

V gene TRBV11-2 combines with J gene TRBJ2-7; either TRBD1 or TRBD2 may fit D (5 bases each). The CDR3 is made up of 13 amino acids. The V end lost 4 bases, the J end lost 3 bases, and 10 bases lay between the germline ends. Germline CDR1 is SGHAT and CDR2 is FQNNGV. The CDR3 sequence: CASSSGRNYEQYF. CDR3 bases: TGTGCCAGCAGCTCGGGACGGAACTACGAGCAGTACTTC.

The chain couples TRBV7-9 to TRBJ2-6; D unresolved. V was cut by 3 bases and J by 3 bases, with 6 bases left in between. This CDR3 is 14 amino acids long. Germline CDR1 is SEHNR and CDR2 is FQNEAQ (reference sequence). CDR3 sequence reads: CASSFTSGANVLTF. CDR3 nucleotide sequence: TGTGCCAGCAGCTTTACGAGTGGGGCCAACGTCCTGACTTTC. Supplemented by reference TRBV7-9 and TRBJ2-6, the full variable domain reads DTGVSQNPRHKITKRGQNVTFRCDPISEHNRLYWYRQTLGQGPEFLTYFQNEAQLEKSRLLSDRFSAERPKGSFSTLEIQRTEQGDSAMYLCASSFTSGANVLTFGAGSRLTVL.

The chain joins TRBV5-1 to TRBJ2-2; 11 nucleotides align to TRBD1. Germline V CDR1 and CDR2: SGHRS, YFSETQ. Trimming cost V 4 bases and J 4 bases; bases outside gene matches: 12. The CDR3 runs 18 residues. CDR3 protein: CASSRDRGFDWGTGELFF. In nucleotides, the CDR3 is TGCGCCAGCAGCCGGGACAGGGGGTTTGATTGGGGCACCGGGGAGCTGTTTTTT. Full variable domain (outside the CDR3, taken from reference TRBV5-1 and TRBJ2-2): KAGVTQTPRYLIKTRGQQVTLSCSPISGHRSVSWYQQTPGQGLQFLFEYFSETQRNKGNFPGRFSGRQFSNSRSEMNVSTLELGDSALYLCASSRDRGFDWGTGELFFGEGSRLTVL.

This clone qualifies as large. V gene TRBV7-6 combines with J gene TRBJ2-3; TRBD2 matches 7 bases. Germline V CDR1 and CDR2: SGHVS, FNYEAQ. Losses at the gene ends were 5 bases for V and 3 bases for J; bases not matched to a gene: 8. The CDR3 has 15 residues. The CDR3 DNA follows: TGTGCCAGCAGCCCCTCTTCGCGGGAGACAGATACGCAGTATTTT. This codes for CASSPSSRETDTQYF.

The chain combines TRBV19 with TRBJ2-2; D gene ambiguous. The CDR3 has 15 amino acids. V was pared by 6 bases and J by 1 base, with 12 bases between. CDR1 is LNHDA and CDR2 is SQIVND in the germline V gene (reference sequence). This CDR3 is CASRSQPLNTGELFF. The CDR3 DNA reads TGTGCCAGTAGGTCGCAACCATTGAACACCGGGGAGCTGTTTTTT. The full variable domain, in which reference TRBV19 and TRBJ2-2 provide the parts outside the CDR3, is DGGITQSPKYLFRKEGQNVTLSCEQNLNHDAMYWYRQDPGQGLRLIYYSQIVNDFQKGDIAEGYSVSREKKESFPLTVTSAQKNPTAFYLCASRSQPLNTGELFFGEGSRLTVL.

This chain links TRBV10-1 with TRBJ2-5; tentative D call: TRBD1 (7 bases). The V end was cut by 3 bases, the J end by 11 bases, with 19 bases between. CDR3 length: 14 residues. Germline loops: CDR1 WNHNN, CDR2 SYGVQD (reference sequence). CDR3: CASSEGQGGLEQYF. The CDR3 DNA follows: TGCGCCAGCAGTGAAGGGCAGGGGGGCTTGGAGCAGTACTTC.

The genes are TRBV19 and TRBJ1-5; 8 positions agree with TRBD1. CDR1 is LNHDA, CDR2 SQIVND, per germline (reference sequence). The trim removed 4 bases at V and 0 bases at J, leaving 8 bases unmatched. The CDR3 is 17 residues long. As DNA, the CDR3 is TGTGCCAGTAGTACTCCGGGACAGGAATATAGCAATCAGCCCCAGCATTTT. Its translation: CASSTPGQEYSNQPQHF.

Notes on this clone: The same CDR3 also results from other DNA sequences found in this sample. This chain joins TRBV18 and TRBJ1-4, with D uncertain. V was pared by 6 bases and J by 0 bases, with 5 bases between. The CDR3 runs to 13 residues. CDR1 is KGHSH, CDR2 LQKENI, per germline. CDR3 sequence reads: CASSPATNEKLFF. DNA of the CDR3: TGTGCCAGCTCGCCAGCAACTAATGAAAAACTGTTTTTT.

The rearrangement links TRBV28 to TRBJ2-6; D ambiguous. V gave up 3 bases and J gave up 5 bases, with 8 bases separating them. The CDR3 has 14 residues. The V gene's germline CDR1 is MDHEN and CDR2 SYDVKM. CDR3 bases: TGTGCCAGCAGTTTGGCTGGGAGGGCCAACGTCCTGACTTTC. This codes for CASSLAGRANVLTF. Looking up the rest from reference TRBV28 and TRBJ2-6 gives the full variable domain: DVKVTQSSRYLVKRTGEKVFLECVQDMDHENMFWYRQDPGLGLRLIYFSYDVKMKEKGDIPEGYSVSREKKERFSLILESASTNQTSMYLCASSLAGRANVLTFGAGSRLTVL.

The chain carries TRBV7-3 and TRBJ2-7, with 9 bases lining up with TRBD2. Looked up from germline, CDR1 is SGHTA and CDR2 is FQGTGA. The length of the CDR3 is 14 residues. The V gene end was trimmed by 5 bases and the J gene end by 3 bases; junction bases not matched to a gene: 5. CDR3 in amino acids: CASSILAGFYEQYF. CDR3 DNA sequence: TGTGCCAGCAGCATCCTAGCGGGATTCTACGAGCAGTACTTC.

The V and J genes are TRBV19 and TRBJ2-2; 8 bases fit TRBD1. There are 16 residues in the CDR3. Per germline, CDR1 LNHDA and CDR2 SQIVND (reference sequence). The J segment lost 1 base and the V segment lost 6 bases, leaving 7 bases of the junction unmatched. CDR3 nucleotides: TGTGCCAGTAGGACCTGGGGGACAGGGAACACCGGGGAGCTGTTTTTT. It is translated as CASRTWGTGNTGELFF. The full variable domain, in which reference TRBV19 and TRBJ2-2 provide the parts outside the CDR3, is DGGITQSPKYLFRKEGQNVTLSCEQNLNHDAMYWYRQDPGQGLRLIYYSQIVNDFQKGDIAEGYSVSREKKESFPLTVTSAQKNPTAFYLCASRTWGTGNTGELFFGEGSRLTVL.

This chain connects TRBV2 to TRBJ2-7; 9 bases match TRBD2. This CDR3 is built from 13 residues. V shed 7 bases and J 6 bases; nucleotides not matched to a gene: 7. Germline loops: CDR1 SNHLY, CDR2 FYNNEI. The CDR3: CASTGGLASEQYF. CDR3 coding DNA: TGTGCCAGCACTGGAGGACTAGCGAGCGAGCAGTACTTC.